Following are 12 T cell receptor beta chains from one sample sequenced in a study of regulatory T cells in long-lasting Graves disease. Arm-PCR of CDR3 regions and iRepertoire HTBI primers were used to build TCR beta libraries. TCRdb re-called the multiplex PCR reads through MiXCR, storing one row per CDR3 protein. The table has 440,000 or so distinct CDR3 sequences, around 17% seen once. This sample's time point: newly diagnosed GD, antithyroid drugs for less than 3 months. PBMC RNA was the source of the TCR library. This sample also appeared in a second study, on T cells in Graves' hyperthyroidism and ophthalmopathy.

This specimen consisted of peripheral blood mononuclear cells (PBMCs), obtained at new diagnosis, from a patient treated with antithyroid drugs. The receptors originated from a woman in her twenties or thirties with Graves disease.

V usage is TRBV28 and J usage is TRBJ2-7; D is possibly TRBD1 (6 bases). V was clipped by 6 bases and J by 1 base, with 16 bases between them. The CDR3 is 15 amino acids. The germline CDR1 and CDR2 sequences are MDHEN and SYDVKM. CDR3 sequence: CASSPYGGESYEQYF. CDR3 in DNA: TGTGCCAGCAGCCCTTATGGGGGCGAATCCTACGAGCAGTACTTC.

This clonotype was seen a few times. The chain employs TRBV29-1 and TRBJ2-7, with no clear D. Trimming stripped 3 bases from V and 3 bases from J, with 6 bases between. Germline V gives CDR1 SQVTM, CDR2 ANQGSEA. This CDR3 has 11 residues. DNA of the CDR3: TGCAGCGTTGATACAAACTACGAGCAGTACTTC. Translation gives CSVDTNYEQYF.

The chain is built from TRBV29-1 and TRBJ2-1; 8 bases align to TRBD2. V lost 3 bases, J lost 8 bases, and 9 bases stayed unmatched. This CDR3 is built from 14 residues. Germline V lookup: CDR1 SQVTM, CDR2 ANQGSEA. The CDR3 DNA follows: TGCAGCGTTGAGTCCGGGACTAGATTTGATGAGCAGTTCTTC. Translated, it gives CSVESGTRFDEQFF.

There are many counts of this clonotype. The CDR3, as DNA: TGTGCCAGCAGTAGGGGTTACGGACAGCCCCAGCATTTT. It yields the protein CASSRGYGQPQHF. The chain couples TRBV6-1 to TRBJ1-5, with TRBD1 as a possible D gene (5 bases). V was cut by 5 bases and J by 7 bases, with 12 bases left in between. CDR1 and CDR2 from the germline V gene are MNHNS and SASEGT. There are 13 residues in the CDR3.

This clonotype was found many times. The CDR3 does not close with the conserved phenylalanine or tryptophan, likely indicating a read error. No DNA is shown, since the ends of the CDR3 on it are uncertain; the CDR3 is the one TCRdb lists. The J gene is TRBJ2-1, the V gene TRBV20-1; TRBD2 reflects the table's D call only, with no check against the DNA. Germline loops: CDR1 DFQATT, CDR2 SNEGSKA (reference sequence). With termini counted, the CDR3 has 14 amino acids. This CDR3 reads CSARASSGIPQHEV.

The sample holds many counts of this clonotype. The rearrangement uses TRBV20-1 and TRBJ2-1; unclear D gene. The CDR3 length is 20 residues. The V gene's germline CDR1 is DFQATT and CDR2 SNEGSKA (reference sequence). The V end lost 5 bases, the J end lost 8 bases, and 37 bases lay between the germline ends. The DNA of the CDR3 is TGCAGTGCTCAACCGCCCGTTATTGTAGGTATAAGCCGGATGTTCTATGAGCAGTTCTTC. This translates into CSAQPPVIVGISRMFYEQFF.

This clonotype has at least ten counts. The CDR3 sequence: CASSQEAATYNEQFF. The CDR3 nucleotides are TGTGCCAGCAGCCAAGAGGCGGCAACCTACAATGAGCAGTTCTTC. This rearrangement joins TRBV3-1 to TRBJ2-1; D is unresolved. Trimming took 0 bases from V and 2 from J, leaving 8 bases between them. The germline V gene has CDR1 LGHDT and CDR2 YNNKEL (reference sequence). This CDR3 spans 15 amino acids.

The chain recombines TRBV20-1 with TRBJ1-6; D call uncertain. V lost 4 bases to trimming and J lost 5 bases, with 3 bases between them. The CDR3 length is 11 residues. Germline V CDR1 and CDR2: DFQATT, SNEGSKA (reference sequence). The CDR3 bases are TGCAGTGCTACGCATAATTCACCCCTCCACTTT. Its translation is CSATHNSPLHF.

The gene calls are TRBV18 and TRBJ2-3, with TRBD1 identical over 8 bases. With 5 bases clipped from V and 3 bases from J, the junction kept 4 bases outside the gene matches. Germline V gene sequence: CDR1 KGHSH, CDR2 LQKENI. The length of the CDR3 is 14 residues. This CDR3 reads CASSTRTGTDTQYF. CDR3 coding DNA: TGTGCCAGCTCAACGCGGACAGGGACAGATACGCAGTATTTT.

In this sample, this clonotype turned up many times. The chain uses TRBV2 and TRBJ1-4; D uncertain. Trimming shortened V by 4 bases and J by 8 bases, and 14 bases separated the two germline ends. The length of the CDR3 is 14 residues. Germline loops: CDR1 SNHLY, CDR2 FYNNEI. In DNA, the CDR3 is TGTGCCAGCAGTGTGACTAGGCTGGGCGAAAAACTGTTTTTT. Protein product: CASSVTRLGEKLFF.

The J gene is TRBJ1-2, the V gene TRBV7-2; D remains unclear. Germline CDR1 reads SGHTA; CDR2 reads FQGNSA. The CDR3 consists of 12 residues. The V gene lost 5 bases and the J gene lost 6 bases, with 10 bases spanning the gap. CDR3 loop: CASSPDLDGYTF. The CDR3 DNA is TGTGCCAGCAGCCCGGACCTGGATGGCTACACCTTC.

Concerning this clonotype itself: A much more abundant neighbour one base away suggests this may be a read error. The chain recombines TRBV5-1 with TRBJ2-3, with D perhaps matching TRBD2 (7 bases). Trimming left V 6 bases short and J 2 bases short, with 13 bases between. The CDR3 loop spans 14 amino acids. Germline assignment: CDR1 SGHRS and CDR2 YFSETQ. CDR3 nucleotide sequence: TGCGCCAGCAAGGGGGGGGGATCCACAGATACGCAGTATTTT. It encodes CASKGGGSTDTQYF. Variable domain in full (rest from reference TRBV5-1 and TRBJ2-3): KAGVTQTPRYLIKTRGQQVTLSCSPISGHRSVSWYQQTPGQGLQFLFEYFSETQRNKGNFPGRFSGRQFSNSRSEMNVSTLELGDSALYLCASKGGGSTDTQYFGPGTRLTVL.